These 4 T cell receptor beta chains originate from one sample sequenced in a study of blood T cell repertoires in COVID-19. Produced via immunoSEQ multiplex PCR; TCRdb's table is partial and in-frame only. The table has 70,000 to 75,000 clones, 70% to 85% seen once; the top ten hold 28%. Sequencing input: peripheral blood. Receptor source: a man aged 65 to 79 with acute or convalescent COVID-19.

This chain joins TRBV28 and TRBJ2-5; TRBD1 might be the D (5 bases). Germline assignment: CDR1 MDHEN and CDR2 SYDVKM. Trimming removed 4 bases from V and 5 bases from J, with 17 bases in between. The CDR3 totals 15 residues. The CDR3: CASSSMVQGRETQYF. Written as DNA, the CDR3 is TGTGCCAGCAGTTCGATGGTTCAGGGCCGGGAGACCCAGTACTTC.

The rearrangement joins TRBV27 to TRBJ2-7; 10 nucleotides line up with TRBD1. CDR3 size: 15 residues. Losses at the gene ends were 5 bases for V and 3 bases for J; bases not matched to a gene: 7. Germline V lookup: CDR1 MNHEY, CDR2 SMNVEV (reference sequence). CDR3 sequence reads: CASSPPTGGGYEQYF. The CDR3 DNA reads as TGTGCCAGCAGTCCCCCGACAGGGGGCGGCTACGAGCAGTACTTC.

The chain is built from TRBV7-9 and TRBJ1-4, with D unclear. The germline V gene encodes CDR1 SEHNR and CDR2 FQNEAQ (reference sequence). The ends were cut back, 5 bases at V and 0 bases at J, with 16 bases in the middle. This CDR3 is 17 amino acids long. CDR3 sequence: CASSRSLLGTTNEKLFF. DNA of the CDR3: TGTGCCAGCAGCCGCTCCCTCCTCGGTACAACTAATGAAAAACTGTTTTTT.

This clone was seen only once. The V and J genes are TRBV6-5 and TRBJ2-7; 10 bases match TRBD1. After removal of 6 bases from V and 0 bases from J, the junction contained 2 bases not matched to a gene. CDR1 and CDR2 (germline): MNHEY, SVGAGI. CDR3 length equals 14 residues. The CDR3 protein is CASSRDRGSYEQYF. The CDR3 DNA reads as TGTGCCAGCAGCCGGGACAGGGGCTCCTACGAGCAGTACTTC.